This TCR beta chain came from a study of blood T cells in healthy people across ages. As regards this clonotype: Antigen unknown.

Study-wide results and caveats: Unknown donor CMV status possibly confounded expanded clonotype changes.

The germline CDR1 and CDR2 sequences are SGHTA and FQGNSA. Trimming at V came to 8 bases and at J to 13 bases, leaving 16 bases not matched to a gene. The CDR3 sequence is 14 residues long. The authors ran a second PCR of about 7 to 11 cycles using a sample-barcoded 5' primer and a J-beta primer mix. Each CDR3 protein gets one entry after TCRdb re-called the 5' RACE reads with MiXCR. The table lists hundreds of thousands of distinct CDR3 sequences, roughly 50% of them singletons, with 22% in the top ten. Sequenced sample: blood. The receptor comes from a young man in good health. The gene calls are TRBV7-2 and TRBJ2-4; TRBD2 matches at 8 bases. CDR3 sequence (DNA): TGTGCCAGCTCCGAAGCGGGAGTGTTGCGAGAGCAGTACTTC. It codes for CASSEAGVLREQYF.